The 4 T cell receptor beta chains in this list originate from one sample, sequenced in a study of T cell changes during pregnancy in multiple sclerosis. TCRdb's copy holds only in-frame clones and misses some; the assay was immunoSEQ multiplex PCR. This table has just over 90,000 clones, around 91% appearing once. The source was peripheral blood, collected after pregnancy. These receptors all come from a female donor in good health, enrolled as a control in a pregnancy study.

This chain uses TRBV6-6 with TRBJ1-3; 7 bases match TRBD1. V was clipped by 6 bases and J by 3 bases; unmatched bases: 8. Per the germline V gene, CDR1 is MNHNY and CDR2 is SVGAGI (reference sequence). The CDR3 consists of 15 residues. In DNA, the CDR3 is TGTGCCAGCAGGTCAAGGGGGCTCGGTGGAAACACCATATATTTT. It specifies CASRSRGLGGNTIYF.

The chain employs TRBV4-1 and TRBJ1-1, with 7 bases fitting TRBD1. CDR3 length: 15 residues. Germline CDR1 MGHRA, CDR2 YSYEKL. J gave up 0 bases and V 4 bases, and 5 bases lay outside the gene matches. CDR3 loop: CASSLGQALNTEAFF. CDR3 in DNA: TGCGCCAGCAGCCTCGGACAGGCCTTGAACACTGAAGCTTTCTTT.

This clone was picked up a small number of times. V and J are TRBV2 and TRBJ1-6; weak D call: TRBD1 (6 bases). With 4 bases removed from V and 6 bases from J, the gap between germline ends came to 7 bases. Germline V CDR1 and CDR2: SNHLY, FYNNEI. The CDR3 runs 13 residues. CDR3 residues: CASSGTVNSPLHF. DNA of the CDR3: TGTGCCAGCAGTGGGACAGTTAATTCACCCCTCCACTTT. The entire variable domain, with the rest obtained from reference TRBV2 and TRBJ1-6, is as follows: EPEVTQTPSHQVTQMGQEVILRCVPISNHLYFYWYRQILGQKVEFLVSFYNNEISEKSEIFDDQFSVERPDGSNFTLKIRSTKLEDSAMYFCASSGTVNSPLHFGNGTRLTVT.

The chain recombines TRBV6-5 with TRBJ2-4; unclear D gene. Deletions cut 7 bases from V and 0 bases from J, with 10 bases between. Germline V lookup: CDR1 MNHEY, CDR2 SVGAGI. The CDR3 is made up of 14 amino acids. The DNA for the CDR3 is TGTGCCAGCATGAGGAGTTTAGCCAAAAACATTCAGTACTTC. The encoded protein is CASMRSLAKNIQYF.